The present T cell receptor beta chain was sequenced within a study of blood T cell repertoires in COVID-19. Note on this clone: This same CDR3 is encoded by further DNA sequences in the sample.

V was clipped by 3 bases and J by 1 base, with 12 bases between them. CDR1 is LGHDT and CDR2 is YNNKEL in the germline V gene (reference sequence). There are 15 residues in the CDR3. Assay used: immunoSEQ multiplex PCR; TCRdb lists only in-frame clones, some missing. The sample consists of fewer than 250,000 clones, over 70% of them appearing once. The V gene is TRBV3-1 (or the pseudogene TRBV3-2), the J gene TRBJ1-2; D is uncertain. The sequencing sample was made of peripheral blood. The clonotype was recovered from a man aged 50-60 years with active or convalescent COVID-19. CDR3 in amino acids: CASSHQFSDNYGYTF. The CDR3 DNA follows: TGTGCCAGCAGCCACCAATTCTCAGATAACTATGGCTACACCTTC.